Below, 5 T cell receptor beta chains from the same sample are listed, as sequenced in a study of CD8+CD57+ T cells in acquired aplastic anemia. Profiling of TCR beta VDJ combinations and CDR3 sequences used genomic DNA as template. TCRdb used MiXCR to reprocess the reads, holding one entry per CDR3 protein. The table shows 400,000 to 500,000 distinct CDR3 sequences, with about two thirds occurring only once. The material sequenced was sorted CD4+, CD8+, or CD8+CD57+ T cells (not recorded which) from PBMCs. The receptors stem from a human donor in good health, serving as a control.

A remark on this clonotype: One end of the junction does not line up with germline, which may come from a read error. This rearrangement joins TRBV7-2 to TRBJ1-2; D may be TRBD1 (6 bases). The CDR3 covers 14 residues. The germline CDR1 and CDR2 sequences are SGHTA and FQGNSA. In nucleotides, the CDR3 is TGTGCCAGCAGCATTCGGACAGCCAACTATGGCCACACCTTC. Translation gives CASSIRTANYGHTF.

The chain is built from TRBV7-2 and TRBJ2-7, with D unclear. V was cut by 3 bases and J by 2 bases, with 8 bases left in between. Germline V lookup: CDR1 SGHTA, CDR2 FQGNSA. CDR3 length: 13 amino acids. CDR3: CASSLSGPYEQYF. In DNA, the CDR3 is TGTGCCAGCAGCTTGTCAGGTCCCTACGAGCAGTACTTC.

A note on this clonotype: A read error may account for a junction end that differs from germline. CDR3 amino acids: CASSLQRSYNSLLHF. The DNA for the CDR3 is TGTGCCAGCAGCTTACAACGCTCCTATAATTCACTCCTCCACTTT. The chain combines TRBV5-1 with TRBJ1-6; no reliable D call. From germline, CDR1 is SGHRS and CDR2 YFSETQ. CDR3 length equals 15 residues.

J is TRBJ1-1 and V is TRBV25-1, with D hard to call. CDR1 is MGHDK, CDR2 SYGVNS, per germline. The CDR3 extends over 13 amino acids. V gave up 0 bases and J gave up 6 bases, with 8 bases separating them. In nucleotides, the CDR3 is TGTGCCAGCAGTGAATATAGTCTTCCTGAAGCTTTCTTT. Translated: CASSEYSLPEAFF. The whole variable domain, filled in from reference TRBV25-1 and TRBJ1-1, reads EADIYQTPRYLVIGTGKKITLECSQTMGHDKMYWYQQDPGMELHLIHYSYGVNSTEKGDLSSESTVSRIRTEHFPLTLESARPSHTSQYLCASSEYSLPEAFFGQGTRLTVV.

This clonotype showed up just once. This chain links TRBV5-8 with TRBJ2-3; 8 bases are shared with TRBD1. The germline gives CDR1 SGHTS, CDR2 YDEGEE. V gave up 4 bases and J gave up 1 base; unmatched junction bases: 11. CDR3 length: 17 residues. CDR3 DNA: TGTGCCAGCAGCCGCCCCCCAGGGGGCAGGGGCACAGATACGCAGTATTTT. Translating gives CASSRPPGGRGTDTQYF. The entire variable domain, with the rest obtained from reference TRBV5-8 and TRBJ2-3, is as follows: EAGVTQSPTHLIKTRGQQATLRCSPISGHTSVYWYQQALGLGLQFLLWYDEGEERNRGNFPPRFSGRQFPNYSSELNVNALELEDSALYLCASSRPPGGRGTDTQYFGPGTRLTVL.